The 32 T cell receptor beta chains below all came from one sample that was sequenced in a study of cytomegalovirus exposure and HLA in healthy donors. The PCR contained 60 Vbeta and 13 Jbeta primers. Sequencing was performed with immunoSEQ multiplex PCR; in TCRdb, only in-frame clones are kept and a portion is missing. The sample shows roughly 130,000 clones, about 78% of them seen only once. The sample consisted of PBMCs. Receptors were obtained from a human donor in good health.

The chain joins TRBV6-9 to TRBJ1-1; possible D gene TRBD1, 6 bases. Trimming removed 5 bases at V and 6 bases at J, with 22 bases between. CDR3 length equals 16 residues. The germline CDR1 and CDR2 sequences are MNHGY and SVAAGI. The CDR3 nucleotides are TGTGCCAGCAGTACCATGGGGGGGCTGAGTTTCGCTGAAGCTTTCTTT. This gives the protein CASSTMGGLSFAEAFF.

The chain is built from TRBV7-2 and TRBJ2-1; perhaps TRBD2 as D (5 bases). Germline CDR1 SGHTA, CDR2 FQGNSA. Deletions cut 0 bases from V and 4 bases from J, with 13 bases between. This CDR3 has 16 amino acids. The CDR3 here is CASSLAQSRGYNEQFF. The CDR3 nucleotides are TGTGCCAGCAGCTTAGCGCAGTCTAGAGGGTACAATGAGCAGTTCTTC.

This clone was counted only a few times. This sequence joins TRBV11-2 and TRBJ2-7; D gene uncertain. Germline-derived CDR1 and CDR2 are SGHAT and FQNNGV. V lost 0 bases and J lost 0, with 9 bases in between. The CDR3 runs 15 residues. The CDR3 is CASSLDMGSSYEQYF. DNA for the CDR3: TGTGCCAGCAGCTTAGATATGGGCTCCTCCTACGAGCAGTACTTC.

The chain joins TRBV27 to TRBJ2-3; D might be TRBD2 (6 bases). CDR1 and CDR2 from the germline V gene are MNHEY and SMNVEV (reference sequence). V gave up 7 bases and J gave up 3 bases, with 26 bases separating them. The CDR3 length is 18 residues. CDR3 DNA: TGTGCCAGCAATCCTTTTAGCGAGCGGCGGAGGGTGACAGATACGCAGTATTTT. It codes for CASNPFSERRRVTDTQYF.

The chain carries TRBV29-1 and TRBJ2-7; D is perhaps TRBD1 (5 bases). The CDR3 is 14 amino acids. V was clipped by 5 bases and J by 4 bases, with 18 bases between them. Germline lookup yields CDR1 SQVTM and CDR2 ANQGSEA. In DNA, the CDR3 is TGCAGCGTTCAAAAATTGGACATTCCGTACGAGCAGTACTTC. Translated: CSVQKLDIPYEQYF.

V and J are TRBV6-5 and TRBJ2-5; a weak D match, TRBD1 (5 bases). The V gene lost 0 bases and the J gene lost 4 bases, with 15 bases spanning the gap. The CDR3 length is 16 residues. Per germline, CDR1 MNHEY and CDR2 SVGAGI. The CDR3 DNA follows: TGTGCCAGCAGTTACTCGGTTTTCGCGCAGGGAGAGACCCAGTACTTC. Translation gives CASSYSVFAQGETQYF.

This clone came up once. This chain uses TRBV7-3 with TRBJ2-5, with D unclear. From germline, CDR1 is SGHTA and CDR2 FQGTGA. V lost 1 base and J 5 bases, leaving 8 bases between the germline ends. The CDR3 totals 13 residues. CDR3 nucleotide sequence: TGTGCCAGCAGCTTAAATCCCGCGGAGACCCAGTACTTC. Its translation: CASSLNPAETQYF.

The gene calls are TRBV28 and TRBJ1-2; 10 bases are shared with TRBD1. The CDR3 extends over 15 amino acids. The V gene end was trimmed by 5 bases and the J gene end by 4 bases; junction bases not matched to a gene: 7. The V gene's germline CDR1 is MDHEN and CDR2 SYDVKM. The CDR3: CASSLPGQGSYGYTF. In DNA, the CDR3 is TGTGCCAGCAGTCTGCCGGGACAGGGGAGCTATGGCTACACCTTC.

This sequence joins TRBV10-3 and TRBJ1-6; 9 nucleotides agree with TRBD1. This CDR3 region has 14 residues. Germline assignment: CDR1 ENHRY and CDR2 SYGVKD. Trimming cost V 5 bases and J 7 bases; bases outside gene matches: 3. CDR3 protein: CAISKTGGNSPLHF. CDR3 bases: TGTGCCATCAGTAAGACAGGGGGGAATTCACCCCTCCACTTT.

The chain combines TRBV6-6 with TRBJ1-2; D is ambiguous. The CDR3 has 15 amino acids. CDR1 and CDR2 from the germline V gene are MNHNY and SVGAGI (reference sequence). The V and J ends lost 0 bases and 4 bases respectively, with 12 bases between them. Here the CDR3 reads CASSYSEGQAYGYTF. CDR3 nucleotides: TGTGCCAGCAGTTACTCGGAGGGTCAGGCCTATGGCTACACCTTC.

The chain carries TRBV28 and TRBJ2-3; the match to TRBD2 covers 9 bases. The CDR3 sequence is 18 residues long. Germline V CDR1 and CDR2: MDHEN, SYDVKM. J was trimmed by 0 bases and V by 3 bases; bases with no gene match: 10. The CDR3 DNA is TGTGCCAGCAGTTTTATCAGACTAGCGGTTTTTAGCACAGATACGCAGTATTTT. Translating it yields CASSFIRLAVFSTDTQYF.

This chain uses TRBV27 with TRBJ1-6, with a weak D call TRBD1 (5 bases). Germline CDR1 MNHEY, CDR2 SMNVEV (reference sequence). CDR3 length equals 15 residues. V lost 2 bases, J lost 4 bases, and 9 bases lay in between. Here the CDR3 DNA reads TGTGCCAGCAGTTTAGACAGCCGTTATAATTCACCCCTCCACTTT. It codes for CASSLDSRYNSPLHF.

The chain combines TRBV7-9 with TRBJ1-1; 10 nucleotides align to TRBD1. From germline, CDR1 is SEHNR and CDR2 FQNEAQ (reference sequence). V gave up 5 bases and J gave up 1 base; unmatched junction bases: 13. This CDR3 is built from 18 residues. The CDR3 coding sequence is TGTGCCAGCAGCCCGGGACAGGGGCGGGGTTTTAAGAACACTGAAGCTTTCTTT. It is translated as CASSPGQGRGFKNTEAFF.

This chain joins TRBV19 and TRBJ2-3; the D gene is possibly TRBD1 (6 bases). Looked up from germline, CDR1 is LNHDA and CDR2 is SQIVND (reference sequence). The CDR3 has 17 amino acids. V was clipped by 4 bases and J by 0 bases, with 17 bases between them. DNA of the CDR3: TGTGCCAGTAGTACCCGGTGGCGGACAGATAGCACAGATACGCAGTATTTT. Residues: CASSTRWRTDSTDTQYF.

This clone appeared once. The gene calls are TRBV18 and TRBJ1-6, with 7 bases aligning to TRBD1. With V trimmed by 3 bases and J by 1 base, 9 bases remained unmatched. The CDR3 has 18 residues. CDR1 and CDR2 from the germline V gene are KGHSH and LQKENI. This CDR3 is CASSPYRGGGSYNSPLHF. The CDR3, as DNA: TGTGCCAGCTCACCCTACAGGGGCGGAGGGTCCTATAATTCACCCCTCCACTTT.

The chain recombines TRBV5-6 with TRBJ1-1; TRBD1 is a possible D gene (6 bases). V was clipped by 5 bases and J by 5 bases, with 22 bases between them. Per the germline V gene, CDR1 is SGHDT and CDR2 is YYEEEE. This CDR3 region has 16 residues. Here the CDR3 reads CASSRTGIGTSTEAFF. The CDR3, as DNA: TGTGCCAGCAGTCGTACAGGGATCGGAACGAGTACTGAAGCTTTCTTT.

The CDR3 DNA reads TGTGCCAGCAGCGCCAGCGGGCCAACGCAGTATTTT. Translated: CASSASGPTQYF. V gene TRBV9 combines with J gene TRBJ2-3; a possible D gene is TRBD2 (6 bases). The CDR3 consists of 12 residues. Germline-derived CDR1 and CDR2 are SGDLS and YYNGEE. Trimming took off 3 bases at V and 9 bases at J, with 11 bases between the two ends.

V and J are TRBV15 and TRBJ2-3, with TRBD1 as a possible D gene (5 bases). This CDR3 has 17 residues. V was trimmed by 0 bases and J by 1 base, leaving 14 bases between them. Germline-derived CDR1 and CDR2 are LNHNV and YYDKDF (reference sequence). CDR3 loop: CATSRDPLTGGTDTQYF. The DNA for the CDR3 is TGTGCCACCAGCAGAGATCCTTTAACAGGCGGCACAGATACGCAGTATTTT. Full variable domain (rest looked up from reference TRBV15 and TRBJ2-3): DAMVIQNPRYQVTQFGKPVTLSCSQTLNHNVMYWYQQKSSQAPKLLFHYYDKDFNNEADTPDNFQSRRPNTSFCFLDIRSPGLGDTAMYLCATSRDPLTGGTDTQYFGPGTRLTVL.

The sample holds one count of this clone. The J gene is TRBJ1-6, the V gene TRBV14; 7 bases map to TRBD1. The germline CDR1 and CDR2 sequences are SGHDN and FVKESK. With V trimmed by 1 base and J by 6 bases, 3 bases remained unmatched. CDR3 length: 15 residues. The CDR3 loop reads CASSQGTGFNSPLHF. CDR3 coding DNA: TGTGCCAGCAGCCAAGGGACAGGCTTTAATTCACCCCTCCACTTT.

V and J are TRBV2 and TRBJ2-3; 9 bases map to TRBD2. The V segment lost 1 base and the J segment 2 bases; nucleotides outside the gene matches: 4. The germline V gene has CDR1 SNHLY and CDR2 FYNNEI. The length of the CDR3 is 16 residues. CDR3 residues: CASSEVAGAFTDTQYF. DNA of the CDR3: TGTGCCAGCAGTGAAGTAGCGGGGGCCTTCACAGATACGCAGTATTTT. Complete variable domain (other parts from reference TRBV2 and TRBJ2-3): EPEVTQTPSHQVTQMGQEVILRCVPISNHLYFYWYRQILGQKVEFLVSFYNNEISEKSEIFDDQFSVERPDGSNFTLKIRSTKLEDSAMYFCASSEVAGAFTDTQYFGPGTRLTVL.

This sequence joins TRBV27 and TRBJ2-5; TRBD2 is a possible D gene (5 bases). The last part of the DNA fits TRBJ2-7 better; the J call may be wrong. Germline V gives CDR1 MNHEY, CDR2 SMNVEV (reference sequence). This CDR3 spans 12 amino acids. The CDR3 loop is CASSEGAYEQYF. CDR3 DNA: TGTGCCAGCAGTGAGGGTGCCTACGAGCAGTACTTC.

This chain joins TRBV19 and TRBJ2-5; the D gene is possibly TRBD2 (5 bases). The V gene lost 5 bases and the J gene lost 4 bases, with 14 bases spanning the gap. Germline values: CDR1 LNHDA, CDR2 SQIVND (reference sequence). The CDR3 runs to 14 residues. The CDR3 DNA reads as TGTGCCAGTAGTCCCGCGGGTCGGGGAGAGACCCAGTACTTC. Its protein product is CASSPAGRGETQYF. The variable domain in full, with the rest retrieved from reference TRBV19 and TRBJ2-5, is DGGITQSPKYLFRKEGQNVTLSCEQNLNHDAMYWYRQDPGQGLRLIYYSQIVNDFQKGDIAEGYSVSREKKESFPLTVTSAQKNPTAFYLCASSPAGRGETQYFGPGTRLLVL.

This clone was recorded only once. This chain uses TRBV5-1 with TRBJ2-7; D perhaps matches TRBD1 (11 bases). The CDR3 totals 20 residues. The V gene's germline CDR1 is SGHRS and CDR2 YFSETQ. V lost 7 bases to trimming and J lost 5 bases, with 37 bases between them. The CDR3: CASRFGTGGLSGRAQDEQYF. CDR3 nucleotide sequence: TGCGCCAGCCGTTTCGGGACAGGGGGATTAAGCGGGAGGGCCCAGGACGAGCAGTACTTC.

This clone was found a few times. V is TRBV6-5 and J is TRBJ1-2; no clear D gene. The CDR3 covers 13 residues. Germline V gene data show CDR1 as MNHEY and CDR2 as SVGAGI. The ends were cut back, 0 bases at V and 4 bases at J, with 6 bases in the middle. In nucleotides, the CDR3 is TGTGCCAGCAGTTACTCGAGGTCCTATGGCTACACCTTC. Its protein product is CASSYSRSYGYTF.

The chain uses TRBV7-2 and TRBJ2-7, with TRBD2 matching over 11 bases. Germline CDR1 is SGHTA and CDR2 is FQGNSA. The CDR3 loop spans 14 amino acids. Trimming at V came to 4 bases and at J to 6 bases, leaving 5 bases not matched to a gene. The CDR3 sequence is CASSSLAGDVEQYF. DNA for the CDR3: TGTGCCAGCAGCTCACTAGCGGGAGACGTCGAGCAGTACTTC.

The V gene is TRBV28, the J gene TRBJ1-6; 8 positions match TRBD1. Germline assignment: CDR1 MDHEN and CDR2 SYDVKM. With 6 bases clipped from V and 5 bases from J, the junction kept 3 bases outside the gene matches. CDR3 size: 14 residues. The CDR3 DNA reads TGTGCCAGCAGCCCAGGGGGCGATAATTCACCCCTCCACTTT. Encoded protein: CASSPGGDNSPLHF.

This clone occurred a few times. This chain joins TRBV19 and TRBJ2-7, with D perhaps TRBD1 (6 bases). Trimming cost V 5 bases and J 0 bases, with 11 bases left between them. The CDR3 is 14 residues long. Germline CDR1 LNHDA, CDR2 SQIVND (reference sequence). In DNA form, the CDR3 reads TGTGCCAGTAGTCTCGGACAGTTCTCCTACGAGCAGTACTTC. Protein: CASSLGQFSYEQYF.

In its sample, this clone was seen once. The chain uses TRBV7-2 and TRBJ1-2; 8 bases agree with TRBD1. CDR1 and CDR2 from the germline V gene are SGHTA and FQGNSA. After removal of 5 bases from V and 0 bases from J, the junction contained 8 bases not matched to a gene. This CDR3 region has 16 residues. CDR3 DNA: TGTGCCAGCAGCGTGGGCCGGACAGGGTCTAACTATGGCTACACCTTC. Translating it yields CASSVGRTGSNYGYTF.

V and J are TRBV7-9 and TRBJ2-7; D not certain. This CDR3 spans 15 amino acids. The V and J ends lost 2 bases and 2 bases respectively, with 13 bases between them. Germline values: CDR1 SEHNR, CDR2 FQNEAQ (reference sequence). CDR3: CASSLMADPPYEQYF. The CDR3 DNA reads as TGTGCCAGCAGCTTAATGGCGGATCCACCCTACGAGCAGTACTTC.

The rearrangement joins TRBV7-9 to TRBJ1-6; tentatively, D is TRBD1 (5 bases). The CDR3 contains 16 residues. Germline V lookup: CDR1 SEHNR, CDR2 FQNEAQ (reference sequence). The germline V and J ends were trimmed by 3 bases and 7 bases, with 16 bases remaining between them. In DNA, the CDR3 is TGTGCCAGCAGCTTGGACATGACCGGGGGGAATTCACCCCTCCACTTT. Its protein is CASSLDMTGGNSPLHF.

This CDR3 is CASSKEVRGSYEQYF. The CDR3 coding sequence is TGTGCCAGCAGCAAAGAAGTCAGGGGGAGCTACGAGCAGTACTTC. The chain employs TRBV21-1 and TRBJ2-7; whether TRBD1, the table's D call, matches the DNA was not checked. TRBV21-1 is tagged as a pseudogene. The CDR3 is made up of 15 amino acids.

This clone was counted once. This chain uses TRBV5-4 with TRBJ2-5; 9 bases map to TRBD2. The J call may be faulty, since TRBJ2-7 better matches the DNA end. CDR3 length: 16 amino acids. Germline values: CDR1 SGHNT, CDR2 YYREEE (reference sequence). DNA for the CDR3: TGTGCCAGCAGCCGCCCCGCAGGGGCGGGAGGGGACGAGCAGTACTTC. Its translation is CASSRPAGAGGDEQYF.